This T cell receptor (beta chain) is from a study of cytomegalovirus exposure and HLA in healthy donors. The PCR used 60 Vbeta and 13 Jbeta primers. Sequenced by immunoSEQ multiplex PCR; TCRdb stores in-frame clones only, minus some. The data show 100,000 to 150,000 clones, approximately 74% seen once. V gave up 6 bases and J gave up 6 bases; unmatched junction bases: 10. In germline, CDR1 is SEHNR, CDR2 FQNEAQ (reference sequence). This CDR3 contains 15 residues. Study-level points and caveats: Altogether, some 160 TCR beta chains were recorded as cytomegalovirus-associated. Published work reported that the classifier diagnosed cytomegalovirus status with high specificity and sensitivity. A missense DCLRE1C variant was associated with V- and J-gene trimming of TCR beta chains in a later analysis, and an independent cohort replicated the association. Researchers reported that a few CMV-associated chains were confirmed in vitro as CMV antigen-specific.

A note on this clone: Antigen specificity is unknown.

The chain uses TRBV7-9 and TRBJ1-1, with TRBD1 matching 10 bases. Sequenced material: PBMCs. The TCR was taken from a man between 40 and 49 years old in good health and CMV-seropositive. The CDR3 here is CASRFPGTGESEAFF. The CDR3 coding sequence is TGTGCCAGCAGATTCCCCGGGACAGGGGAGTCTGAAGCTTTCTTT. The full variable domain, in which reference TRBV7-9 and TRBJ1-1 provide the parts outside the CDR3, is DTGVSQNPRHKITKRGQNVTFRCDPISEHNRLYWYRQTLGQGPEFLTYFQNEAQLEKSRLLSDRFSAERPKGSFSTLEIQRTEQGDSAMYLCASRFPGTGESEAFFGQGTRLTVV.